This T cell receptor (beta chain) was recorded in a study of cytomegalovirus exposure and HLA in healthy donors. Germline V gene sequence: CDR1 SGHNT, CDR2 YENEEA. Trimming took off 3 bases at V and 0 bases at J, with 8 bases between the two ends. This CDR3 region has 14 residues. In the PCR, 60 Vbeta and 13 Jbeta primers were used. Some clones are missing from TCRdb's copy, which holds only in-frame ones; the method was immunoSEQ multiplex PCR. This repertoire shows about 76,000 clones, 78% found once; its top ten account for roughly 2.6%. The sample holds one count of this clone. Its specificity is not known. Study observations and caveats: TCR beta chain V- and J-gene trimming was linked, in a later analysis, to a missense variant in DCLRE1C. Most TCRs appeared rarely, but some public TCRs recurred in many donors.

J is TRBJ1-1 and V is TRBV11-3; D not certain. The sequence was collected from a male donor in good health and CMV-seropositive. Sequencing used PBMCs. For the CDR3, the DNA is TGTGCCAGCAGCTTCGGAGGCATGAACACTGAAGCTTTCTTT. Its protein product is CASSFGGMNTEAFF.